One TCR beta chain is described in this entry. There are many counts of this clonotype. What this receptor recognizes is not known. One base away there is no much larger clone; base qualities are not given. This entry comes from a study of T cells in Graves' hyperthyroidism and ophthalmopathy (dated by TCRdb to between 2017 and 2020). Regarding the study in general: Peripheral blood samples were taken at initial diagnosis, before any treatment was given. Thyroid tissue and blood T-cell repertoires from roughly 6 Graves' hyperthyroidism patients were also compared in the study. To identify distinguishing TCR V-J signatures, a discovery cohort of some 100 patients was used, comprising some 43 with Graves' ophthalmopathy and around 60 with stable Graves' hyperthyroidism. The roughly 100 discovery patients were divided at random into training and test sets in a 7:3 ratio. Prospective prediction of ophthalmopathy was tested in an independent validation cohort consisting of some 20 hyperthyroidism patients and around 16 patients who later progressed to ophthalmopathy. The paper describes TCR Vbeta CDR3 sequencing of about 140 peripheral blood samples, made up of about 40 ophthalmopathy patients, some 80 hyperthyroidism patients and 17 progressor patients. After sampling, hyperthyroidism patients received methimazole starting at 30 mg daily, and ophthalmopathy patients received high-dose intravenous methylprednisolone.

The hyperthyroidism patients were between 18 and 65 years old and newly diagnosed, with a disease duration of less than 2 months. The study excluded patients with uncontrolled infections, other autoimmune diseases, pregnancy or lactation. Clinical symptoms, serum thyroxine and TRAb, thyroid ultrasound, and orbital computed tomography formed the basis for the diagnoses. Blood from progressor patients was collected at the time of first diagnosis with hyperthyroidism, before any ophthalmopathy symptoms had appeared. Ficoll-Paque density gradient centrifugation was used to isolate PBMCs from around 10 ml of fresh peripheral blood. Progressor patients were initially diagnosed with Graves' hyperthyroidism and developed ophthalmopathy during follow-up. Trizol reagent was used to extract total RNA, and RNA quality was then checked on an Agilent 2100 Bioanalyzer. CDR1 and CDR2, looked up from the germline V gene (reference sequence), are MNHEY and SMNVEV. Relative to germline, V is missing 6 bases and J is missing 8 bases, with 16 bases of the junction outside any gene match. Reading from cysteine to phenylalanine, the CDR3 counts 16 amino acids. Left in the record is the CDR3 DNA by itself, 48 bases read in frame from the first base.

TCR beta CDR3 regions were amplified from RNA transcripts. A first-round RT-PCR of the TCR CDR3 used the HTBI primer set with the Qiagen OneStep RT-PCR kit. Libraries were constructed in a second round of multiplex PCR, after which size selection and purification were performed. Libraries were sequenced paired-end with 100 bp reads on an Illumina HiSeq2000. The authors processed their data as follows. SOAPnuke was used to process the raw data, with reads discarded if the reads contained adapters or uncalled bases, had a mean Phred below 15, or lacked an exact constant-primer or identifier match. High-quality paired reads were merged with COPE v1.2.5, and unique nucleotide sequences were defined as clonotypes. MiTCR v1.1 was used to align clonotypes to the IMGT TRBV, TRBD and TRBJ reference segments. The analysis was restricted to V-J combinations with a frequency above 0.0001, which together covered just over 98% of the repertoires. The TCS score was defined as F50 (clonal expansion) divided by E x V (chaos), with BLOSUM62-based TCRdist calculated between CDR3 peptides within each V-J. Welch's t-statistics and random forest reduced some 510 V-J features to 10 to 15, which were used in a naive Bayes classifier (R e1071). TCRdb handled the public reads itself, with Q25 trimming in fastp and clone calling in MiXCR, and kept productive beta chains. Merged by CDR3 protein, the rows form single entries marked with the most common genes and DNA. The V and J calls were determined by TCRdb, not by the authors. Present in this sample are around 340,000 distinct CDR3 sequences, about 17% of which were seen just once. The ten largest make up about a third of the sample.

Broad study findings and their caveats: In validation, progression to ophthalmopathy was predicted by the model with 70.59% sensitivity and approximately 78% specificity, a median of approximately 6.5 months before onset. No statistical method was used to fix the sample size in advance, and group allocation was not hidden from the investigators. A model built on a 13 V-J signature distinguished ophthalmopathy from stable hyperthyroidism, reaching about 89% sensitivity and 81.08% specificity in cross-validation and 80%/75% in testing. Most expanded thyroid clonotypes (frequency above 0.001) were also detected in blood, a finding suggesting that blood repertoires may reflect thyroid immune responses.

Specimen: blood. The clonotype comes from a woman in her thirties with Graves' hyperthyroidism that later progressed to Graves' ophthalmopathy. This chain is built from TRBV27 and TRBJ2-5; a stretch of 9 junction bases matches TRBD2. The CDR3 corresponds to CASSPSGGGAVETQYF. The DNA sequence is TGTGCCAGCAGCCCCTCGGGCGGGGGGGCCGTAGAAACCCAGTACTTC.